The 19 T cell receptor beta chains below were found in one sample sequenced in a study of blood T cells in healthy people across ages. The use of a sample-barcoded 5' primer and a J-beta primer mix characterized a second PCR of about 7 to 12 cycles. Via MiXCR, TCRdb re-called the 5' RACE reads, giving one row per CDR3 protein. The table has 790,000 or so distinct CDR3 sequences, around half seen once; the top ten hold about a sixth. The sample taken for sequencing was blood. Receptor source: an elderly man in good health.

This chain uses TRBV10-3 with TRBJ2-3, with D perhaps TRBD1 (6 bases). The ends were cut back, 4 bases at V and 6 bases at J, with 11 bases in the middle. CDR3 length: 13 residues. Germline CDR1 ENHRY, CDR2 SYGVKD. CDR3 nucleotides: TGTGCCATCAGTGTTGGGGGCGAGGATACGCAGTATTTT. Translated, it gives CAISVGGEDTQYF.

The CDR3 loop reads CASSPIPTVNTGELFF. The CDR3 DNA sequence: TGTGCCAGCTCACCTATCCCGACAGTGAACACCGGGGAGCTGTTTTTT. The J gene is TRBJ2-2, the V gene TRBV18; D possibly corresponds to TRBD1 (5 bases). Per the germline V gene, CDR1 is KGHSH and CDR2 is LQKENI. The V end lost 3 bases, the J end lost 1 base, and 12 bases lay between the germline ends. CDR3 length: 16 amino acids.

Note on this clonotype: The conserved phenylalanine or tryptophan normally closing the CDR3 is absent here, so this likely arose from a read error. J is TRBJ2-5 and V is TRBV3-1; no clear D. The germline V gene has CDR1 LGHDT and CDR2 YNNKEL (reference sequence). The length of the CDR3 is 13 residues. Trimming took 5 bases from V and 9 from J, leaving 16 bases between them. The chain's CDR3 is CASSSRAPWAQYC. CDR3 coding DNA: TGTGCCAGCAGCTCCCGGGCCCCCTGGGCCCAGTACTGC.

This clonotype was recorded a few times. The J gene is TRBJ2-1, the V gene TRBV12-3 or TRBV12-4, with 7 bases matching TRBD1. After removal of 7 bases from V and 8 bases from J, the junction contained 11 bases not matched to a gene. CDR3 size: 14 residues. CDR3 sequence (DNA): TGTGCCAGCACCCTTAGGGGGCCTCGTGATGAGCAGTTCTTC. It translates to CASTLRGPRDEQFF.

The rearrangement joins TRBV4-3 to TRBJ2-7; the D is unclear. Between the trimmed V and J ends, which lost 3 bases and 6 bases, there was a span of 12 bases. Germline CDR1 and CDR2: LGHNA and YSLEER. The CDR3 covers 13 residues. In DNA form, the CDR3 reads TGCGCCAGCAGCCACGAGCTTGGGGTCGAGCAGTACTTC. This encodes CASSHELGVEQYF.

The chain has TRBV29-1 and TRBJ2-7; D might be TRBD1 (6 bases). V lost 4 bases to trimming and J lost 7 bases, with 14 bases between them. Germline CDR1 is SQVTM and CDR2 is ANQGSEA. The CDR3 is 12 residues long. This chain's CDR3 is CSVGRTDNEQYF. CDR3 nucleotide sequence: TGCAGCGTTGGGAGGACAGACAATGAGCAGTACTTC.

The rearrangement uses TRBV6-1 and TRBJ2-5; no clear D gene. V was pared by 7 bases and J by 1 base, with 10 bases between. The germline V gene has CDR1 MNHNS and CDR2 SASEGT. CDR3 length: 13 amino acids. CDR3 DNA sequence: TGTGCCAGCATAAGGTCGATCCAAGAGACCCAGTACTTC. Protein product: CASIRSIQETQYF.

This clonotype has more than one count but fewer than ten. The chain employs TRBV10-3 and TRBJ2-7; D perhaps matches TRBD1 (7 bases). V gave up 3 bases and J gave up 2 bases, with 8 bases separating them. From germline, CDR1 is ENHRY and CDR2 SYGVKD. The CDR3 runs 13 residues. CDR3 sequence reads: CAISDRGAYEQYF. The CDR3, as DNA: TGTGCCATCAGTGACAGGGGGGCCTACGAGCAGTACTTC.

CDR3 DNA: TGTGCCAGCAGTTTCGAACCCGGCCCCGGGGGTGGTGAAAAACTGTTTTTT. It yields the protein CASSFEPGPGGGEKLFF. The chain couples TRBV12-3 or TRBV12-4 to TRBJ1-4; possible D gene TRBD1, 5 bases. V lost 3 bases, J lost 7 bases, and 21 bases lay in between. CDR3 size: 17 residues.

This clonotype was counted ten times or more. The V gene is TRBV29-1, the J gene TRBJ2-5, with TRBD1 identical over 8 bases. Per germline, CDR1 SQVTM and CDR2 ANQGSEA. V was clipped by 7 bases and J by 5 bases; unmatched bases: 6. CDR3 length: 12 residues. The CDR3 DNA reads as TGCAGCGGTTCCAGGGGGCGGGAGACCCAGTACTTC. It is translated as CSGSRGRETQYF.

The J gene is TRBJ2-3, the V gene TRBV24-1, with 8 bases that match TRBD1. Per germline, CDR1 KGHDR and CDR2 SFDVKD. V shed 3 bases, J shed 4 bases, and the junction held 2 bases outside the gene matches. This CDR3 contains 14 residues. The CDR3 coding sequence is TGTGCCACCAGTGATGACAGGGGAGCAGATACGCAGTATTTT. Amino acid sequence: CATSDDRGADTQYF.

This clonotype was seen ten or more times. The chain carries TRBV7-2 and TRBJ2-5, with D unclear. V lost 2 bases and J lost 2, with 15 bases in between. Germline V gene data show CDR1 as SGHTA and CDR2 as FQGNSA. The CDR3 totals 16 residues. The CDR3 DNA follows: TGTGCCAGCAGCTTAATTCGTAGAATGGGTCAAGAGACCCAGTACTTC. Amino acids: CASSLIRRMGQETQYF.

CDR3 protein: CAWKGYDSLYNSPLHF. The CDR3, as DNA: TGTGCCTGGAAGGGTTACGACTCGCTCTATAATTCACCCCTCCACTTT. The chain links TRBV30 to TRBJ1-6; D is unresolved. The CDR3 runs to 16 residues. Germline V gene data show CDR1 as GTSNPN and CDR2 as SVGIG (reference sequence). The V end lost 4 bases, the J end lost 3 bases, and 16 bases lay between the germline ends.

This clonotype was found once. CDR3 nucleotide sequence: TGCGCCAGCAGCGATACAGGGTACTATGGCTACACCTTC. Protein: CASSDTGYYGYTF. The chain combines TRBV10-2 with TRBJ1-2; weak D call: TRBD1 (6 bases). V was trimmed by 6 bases and J by 3 bases, leaving 11 bases between them. Looked up from germline, CDR1 is WSHSY and CDR2 is SAAADI. The CDR3 runs to 13 residues.

The J gene is TRBJ1-1, the V gene TRBV5-1, with 9 bases aligning to TRBD1. This CDR3 region has 16 residues. Germline V gives CDR1 SGHRS, CDR2 YFSETQ. V shed 3 bases, J shed 1 base, and the junction held 7 bases outside the gene matches. In nucleotides, the CDR3 is TGCGCCAGCAGCTGGGGGACAGGGAGGGGGAACACTGAAGCTTTCTTT. This gives the protein CASSWGTGRGNTEAFF.

The CDR3 sequence: CASSLSYLHYQYF. For the CDR3, the DNA is TGTGCCAGCAGTTTATCCTACCTACACTATCAGTACTTC. This chain connects TRBV27 to TRBJ2-4; D call uncertain. CDR1 is MNHEY and CDR2 is SMNVEV in the germline V gene (reference sequence). There are 13 residues in the CDR3. V was shortened by 0 bases and J by 12 bases, with 12 bases between the two germline ends.

The rearrangement joins TRBV20-1 to TRBJ2-7, with 11 nucleotides matching TRBD2. CDR1 DFQATT and CDR2 SNEGSKA come from the germline V gene (reference sequence). The CDR3 is 12 amino acids. J lost 9 bases, V lost 3 bases, and 4 bases had no gene match. CDR3 in DNA: TGCAGTGCTAGGACTAGCGGGATACTGCAGTACTTC. Translation: CSARTSGILQYF.

This clonotype came up a few times. The V call is TRBV7-9, the J call TRBJ1-1, with D possibly TRBD1 on 6 matching bases. V was trimmed by 4 bases and J by 6 bases, leaving 15 bases between them. Germline V lookup: CDR1 SEHNR, CDR2 FQNEAQ (reference sequence). CDR3 length equals 14 residues. The CDR3 protein is CASSWKGGAAEAFF. CDR3 DNA sequence: TGTGCCAGCAGCTGGAAGGGGGGGGCTGCTGAAGCTTTCTTT.

The rearrangement links TRBV4-3 to TRBJ2-3; 11 nucleotides line up with TRBD2. The CDR3 consists of 17 residues. Germline CDR1 reads LGHNA; CDR2 reads YSLEER. Trimming took 3 bases from V and 2 from J; bases not matched to a gene: 7. The CDR3 loop is CASSHTGTSGPTDTQYF. CDR3 DNA sequence: TGCGCCAGCAGCCATACCGGGACTAGCGGACCCACAGATACGCAGTATTTT.